This T cell receptor (beta chain) was retrieved from a study of regulatory and conventional T cells in RAG deficiency (dated by TCRdb to 2016 to 2017). A note on the overall study: To compare the diversity and composition of the repertoires of Treg, conventional CD4+ and CD8+ T cells between RAG-deficient patients and healthy controls, the study applied high-throughput TCR beta sequencing. General findings and caveats noted by the study authors: All patient T-cell subsets had shorter CDR3 lengths; Omenn syndrome patients showed >80% Treg-Tconv repertoire overlap at nucleotide and amino acid level. Markedly lower Shannon entropy and higher Simpson indices were observed in RAG-deficient patients than in control T-cell subpopulations. In Omenn syndrome and CID/AS patients compared with controls, around 100-fold fewer unique TCR beta sequences were detected from Treg cells, versus approximately 10-fold fewer for other subsets. Some T-cell subset analyses were not performed for some subjects. Rather than being bona fide Treg cells, the sorted CD25-high CD127-low cells in Omenn syndrome patients may represent peripherally activated cells.

As to this clone: This clone's antigen is unknown. No clone much larger than this one lies a single base away; base qualities are absent.

Library prep was done by the immunoSEQ multiplex PCR assay. Genomic DNA from the sorted T-cell subsets was used to amplify rearranged TCR beta chain products, which were then sequenced. On the authors' methods: Repertoire diversity of productive TCR beta rearrangements was quantified using Shannon entropy and Simpson indices. To assess clonal expansion, the frequencies of the 100 most abundant productive TCR beta clonotypes were added up as a share of total reads. The TRB repertoires were scored with a self-reactivity index that is based on amino acid usage at CDR3beta positions 6 and 7. Two-way ANOVA was used for repertoire analyses, while Student t or Mann-Whitney tests were used for flow cytometric analyses. In its TCRdb copy, this immuneACCESS table keeps in-frame sequences only and misses some clones. Where compared with another copy, unresolved V genes explain less than half of these, and the others have no known cause. V, J and clone size derive from that table, while D and trimming were established from the DNA sequence. The sample table lists some 30,000 clones, 90% to 97% of them with a count of one. Jointly, the top ten make up 0.35% of the sample.

Before genomic DNA was extracted, conventional CD4+ T cells were isolated from blood as CD25-low CD127-high cells. Eight healthy control donors served as the comparison group for repertoire analyses. In the germline V gene, CDR1 corresponds to SGHDN and CDR2 to FVKESK. Including cysteine and phenylalanine, the CDR3 has 15 amino acids. The CDR3 DNA has 45 bases and is translated from base 1. Clipping removes 4 bases from V and 1 base from J, with 0 as the unmatched junction base count. This same sample was also part of a study on regulatory T cells. As the second publication notes: The multiplex PCR relied on 52 forward TRBV primers and 13 reverse TRBJ primers, and amplification bias was corrected through assay-based and computational methods. Repertoires from patients had restricted unique TRB V-J pairs and skewed V and J gene usage, with the strongest effect in regulatory T cells. T-cell receptor beta repertoires of sorted regulatory, conventional CD4+ and CD8+ T cells were compared between CD3G-deficient patients and healthy controls. Ficoll density separation was used to isolate peripheral blood mononuclear cells. Within the immunoSEQ assay, multiplex PCR amplified rearranged TRB loci from genomic DNA. TRB amplicons were sequenced on an Illumina HiSeq platform. Custom algorithms error-filtered the raw sequences and aligned the raw sequences to reference gene sequences, after which the immunoSEQ online tools were used for analysis. Frequencies of productive and nonproductive TRB rearrangements were evaluated among both unique and total sequences. Prism software was used to run t tests, Mann-Whitney tests or two-way ANOVA for comparisons between groups.

This clonotype was obtained from a human donor in good health. The sequence is built from TRBV14 and TRBJ2-3; the central 12 bases match TRBD2. Source material: CD25- CD4+ T cells sorted from blood. The nucleotide sequence is given as TGTGCCAGCAGCCCTAGCGGGAGGGGCACAGATACGCAGTATTTT. Translated, it gives CASSPSGRGTDTQYF.